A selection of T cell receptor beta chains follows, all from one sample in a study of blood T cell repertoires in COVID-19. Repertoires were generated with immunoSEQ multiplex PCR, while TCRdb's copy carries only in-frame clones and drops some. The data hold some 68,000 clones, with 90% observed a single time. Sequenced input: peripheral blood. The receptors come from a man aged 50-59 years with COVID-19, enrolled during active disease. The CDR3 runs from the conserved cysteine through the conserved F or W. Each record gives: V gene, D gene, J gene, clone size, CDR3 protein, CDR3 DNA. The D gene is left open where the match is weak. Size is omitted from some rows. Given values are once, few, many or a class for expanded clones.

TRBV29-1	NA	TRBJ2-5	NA	CSVEAGVEGTQYF	TGCAGCGTTGAAGCTGGGGTTGAGGGGACCCAGTACTTC
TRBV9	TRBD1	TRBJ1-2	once	CASNFGTGASYGYTF	TGTGCCAGCAATTTTGGGACAGGGGCTAGCTATGGCTACACCTTC
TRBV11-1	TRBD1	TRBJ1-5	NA	CASSPGTGDNQPQHF	TGTGCCAGCAGCCCCGGGACAGGTGATAATCAGCCCCAGCATTTT
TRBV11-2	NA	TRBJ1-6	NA	CASSLRPSSPLHF	TGTGCCAGCAGCCTCCGGCCTAGTTCACCCCTCCACTTT
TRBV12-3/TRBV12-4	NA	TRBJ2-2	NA	CASSFLGELFF	TGTGCCAGCAGTTTTCTCGGGGAGCTGTTTTTT
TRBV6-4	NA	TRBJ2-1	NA	CASSDSGRGEQFF	TGTGCCAGCAGTGACTCGGGGCGTGGTGAGCAGTTCTTC
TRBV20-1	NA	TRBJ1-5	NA	CSASSGSKPQHF	TGCAGTGCTAGTTCCGGTAGCAAGCCCCAGCATTTT
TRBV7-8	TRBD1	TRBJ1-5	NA	CASTKDRGNQPQHF	TGTGCCAGCACAAAAGACAGGGGGAATCAGCCCCAGCATTTT
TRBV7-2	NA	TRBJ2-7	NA	CASSLEPRGSYEQYF	TGTGCCAGCAGCTTAGAACCCAGGGGATCCTACGAGCAGTACTTC
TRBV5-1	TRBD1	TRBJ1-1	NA	CASSLSGQGSYGTEAFF	TGCGCCAGCAGCTTGTCGGGACAGGGGTCCTACGGGACTGAAGCTTTCTTT
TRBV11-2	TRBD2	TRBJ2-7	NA	CASSLASLTSGRDYEQYF	TGTGCCAGCAGCTTAGCATCCCTGACTAGCGGGAGGGACTACGAGCAGTACTTC
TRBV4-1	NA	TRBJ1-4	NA	CASSQEGGAGEKLFF	TGCGCCAGCAGCCAAGAAGGGGGGGCTGGCGAAAAACTGTTTTTT
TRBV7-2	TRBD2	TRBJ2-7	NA	CASSLRTRTESSYEQYF	TGTGCCAGCAGCTTACGGACTAGAACTGAAAGCTCCTACGAGCAGTACTTC
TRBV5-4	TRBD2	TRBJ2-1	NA	CASSPMGREGNEQFF	TGTGCCAGCAGCCCAATGGGACGGGAGGGGAATGAGCAGTTCTTC
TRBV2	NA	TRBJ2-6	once	CASSRDSLRSGANVLTF	TGTGCCAGCAGTCGAGACAGTTTACGCTCTGGGGCCAACGTCCTGACTTTC
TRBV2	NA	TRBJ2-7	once	CASEGGSYEQYF	TGTGCCAGCGAGGGAGGCTCCTACGAGCAGTACTTC
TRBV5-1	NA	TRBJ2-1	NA	CASSRGTTDSNEQFF	TGCGCCAGCAGCCGCGGGACCACCGATAGCAATGAGCAGTTCTTC
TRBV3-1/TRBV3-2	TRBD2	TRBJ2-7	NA	CASSQTSGNYEQYF	TGTGCCAGCAGCCAGACTAGCGGGAACTACGAGCAGTACTTC
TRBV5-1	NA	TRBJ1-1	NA	CASSLAGMNTEAFF	TGCGCCAGCAGCTTGGCAGGGATGAACACTGAAGCTTTCTTT
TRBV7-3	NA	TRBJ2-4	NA	CASTWEQGLENIQYF	TGTGCCAGCACCTGGGAGCAGGGGTTGGAAAACATTCAGTACTTC
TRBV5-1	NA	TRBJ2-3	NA	CASSPAGPTDTQYF	TGCGCCAGCAGCCCAGCGGGCCCCACAGATACGCAGTATTTT
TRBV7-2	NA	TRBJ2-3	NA	CASSSREASTDTQYF	TGTGCCAGCAGCTCCAGGGAGGCTAGCACAGATACGCAGTATTTT
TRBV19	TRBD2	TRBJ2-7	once	CASSISGGGASGYYEQYF	TGTGCCAGTAGTATCTCTGGCGGAGGAGCTAGCGGATACTACGAGCAGTACTTC
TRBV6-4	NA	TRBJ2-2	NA	CASSESAGTGELFF	TGTGCCAGCAGTGAGTCGGCGGGCACCGGGGAGCTGTTTTTT
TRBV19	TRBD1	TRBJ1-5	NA	CASSIRTGGIYQPQHF	TGTGCCAGTAGTATTCGGACAGGAGGGATATATCAGCCCCAGCATTTT
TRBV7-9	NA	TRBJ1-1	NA	CASSQGRALMNTEAFF	TGTGCCAGCAGCCAAGGGAGGGCGTTGATGAACACTGAAGCTTTCTTT
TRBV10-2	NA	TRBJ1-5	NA	CASSPWEGPPGQPQHF	TGCGCCAGCAGTCCCTGGGAGGGACCACCTGGTCAGCCCCAGCATTTT
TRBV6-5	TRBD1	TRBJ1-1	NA	CASSPDRDNTEAFF	TGTGCCAGCAGTCCTGACAGGGATAACACTGAAGCTTTCTTT
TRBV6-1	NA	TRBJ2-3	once	CASSERPGRGTDTQYF	TGTGCCAGCAGTGAACGCCCAGGGAGGGGGACAGATACGCAGTATTTT
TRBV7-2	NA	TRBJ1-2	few	CASSLVTKTGYTF	TGTGCCAGCAGCTTAGTGACAAAAACTGGCTACACCTTC
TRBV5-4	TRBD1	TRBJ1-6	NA	CASSFGGGTGNSGNSPLHF	TGTGCCAGCAGCTTCGGTGGGGGGACAGGGAATAGTGGTAATTCACCCCTCCACTTT